The 14 T cell receptor beta chains below all came from one sample that was sequenced in a study of vaccination and CD4 T cells after COVID-19. Scientists ran DNA taken from cultured CD4+ T cells through the Oncomine TCR Beta short-read assay for sequencing. TCRdb re-called the PCR reads with MiXCR, one entry per CDR3 protein. The table lists 9,000 to 15,000 distinct CDR3 sequences, 45% to 70% of them singletons, with about 15% in the top ten. Treatment in this sample: approximately 9-day PBMC culture with coronavirus spike peptide pools or control peptides (ViraFEST assay). For these TCRs, the target antigens are not known. The specimen was CD4+ T cells from blood, cultured in vitro. The receptors come from a human donor who had recovered from COVID-19.

This clonotype was detected a few times. The chain recombines TRBV11-2 with TRBJ2-2, with 10 bases lining up with TRBD2. From germline, CDR1 is SGHAT and CDR2 FQNNGV. This CDR3 has 14 residues. After removal of 5 bases from V and 6 bases from J, the junction contained 3 bases not matched to a gene. The chain's CDR3 is CASSATSGSGELFF. CDR3 DNA sequence: TGTGCCAGCAGCGCGACTAGCGGGTCCGGGGAGCTGTTTTTT.

This chain links TRBV7-3 with TRBJ2-7, with D unclear. The CDR3 has 13 residues. Germline V gene lookup returns CDR1 SGHTA and CDR2 FQGTGA. V lost 8 bases and J 4 bases, leaving 15 bases between the germline ends. For the CDR3, the DNA is TGTGCCAGCTTTCGAAGTCGTAAATACGAGCAGTACTTC. This codes for CASFRSRKYEQYF. Supplemented by reference TRBV7-3 and TRBJ2-7, the full variable domain reads GAGVSQTPSNKVTEKGKYVELRCDPISGHTALYWYRQSLGQGPEFLIYFQGTGAADDSGLPNDRFFAVRPEGSVSTLKIQRTERGDSAVYLCASFRSRKYEQYFGPGTRLTVT.

V is TRBV12-3 or TRBV12-4 and J is TRBJ1-6; D remains unclear. The CDR3 covers 14 residues. Trimming took off 4 bases at V and 6 bases at J, with 10 bases between the two ends. DNA of the CDR3: TGTGCCAGCAGTTCCGGACTGTTTAATTCACCCCTCCACTTT. As protein: CASSSGLFNSPLHF.

The rearrangement joins TRBV5-8 to TRBJ2-3; 10 nucleotides align to TRBD2. Germline V gives CDR1 SGHTS, CDR2 YDEGEE. The CDR3 spans 15 residues. J was trimmed by 4 bases and V by 0 bases; bases with no gene match: 2. Here the CDR3 reads CASSLGLAGADTQYF. As DNA, the CDR3 is TGTGCCAGCAGCTTGGGTCTAGCGGGGGCAGATACGCAGTATTTT.

The genes are TRBV18 and TRBJ1-2; TRBD1 aligns across 8 bases. The ends lost 1 base at V and 4 bases at J; junction bases unmatched: 5. Looked up from germline, CDR1 is KGHSH and CDR2 is LQKENI. The CDR3 is 15 residues long. As DNA, the CDR3 is TGTGCCAGCTCACCACTGGGACAGGCCCCCTATGGCTACACCTTC. Protein: CASSPLGQAPYGYTF. The full variable domain, its missing parts supplied by reference TRBV18 and TRBJ1-2, is NAGVMQNPRHLVRRRGQEARLRCSPMKGHSHVYWYRQLPEEGLKFMVYLQKENIIDESGMPKERFSAEFPKEGPSILRIQQVVRGDSAAYFCASSPLGQAPYGYTFGSGTRLTVV.

V and J are TRBV6-5 and TRBJ2-1; TRBD1 matches at 7 bases. Germline CDR1 and CDR2: MNHEY and SVGAGI. There are 14 residues in the CDR3. V lost 2 bases to trimming and J lost 8 bases; unmatched junction nucleotides: 6. The CDR3 protein is CASSYTGVWDEQFF. The CDR3 region has the DNA TGTGCCAGCAGTTACACAGGGGTATGGGATGAGCAGTTCTTC.

The V gene is TRBV19, the J gene TRBJ2-4, with D possibly called TRBD1 or TRBD2 (5 bases each). CDR3 length: 19 residues. The V end lost 1 base, the J end lost 2 bases, and 21 bases lay between the germline ends. CDR1 is LNHDA and CDR2 is SQIVND in the germline V gene (reference sequence). The CDR3 DNA sequence: TGTGCCAGTAGTATAGGTCCCCTTCGAGGGACCAATTCCAAAAACATTCAGTACTTC. Translated: CASSIGPLRGTNSKNIQYF.

The V and J genes are TRBV6-5 and TRBJ2-5, with 9 bases matching TRBD2. V shed 4 bases, J shed 4 bases, and the junction held 10 bases outside the gene matches. There are 16 residues in the CDR3. Germline V gene data show CDR1 as MNHEY and CDR2 as SVGAGI. The CDR3 nucleotides are TGTGCCAGCAGTTCAAAGACTAGCGGATGGGGAGAGACCCAGTACTTC. Its translation: CASSSKTSGWGETQYF.

This clonotype appeared a few times. V and J are TRBV10-3 and TRBJ1-6, with 10 positions matching TRBD1. CDR1 is ENHRY and CDR2 is SYGVKD in the germline V gene. Trimming took 6 bases from V and 7 from J; bases not matched to a gene: 6. This CDR3 comprises 15 residues. The CDR3 nucleotides read TGTGCCATCAGCTCAAAGGACAGGGGGAATTCACCCCTCCACTTT. Translated: CAISSKDRGNSPLHF.

V and J are TRBV2 and TRBJ2-5, with TRBD1 matching over 9 bases. The CDR3 is 15 amino acids. Looked up from germline, CDR1 is SNHLY and CDR2 is FYNNEI. V shed 7 bases, J shed 4 bases, and the junction held 10 bases outside the gene matches. The CDR3 DNA is TGTGCCAGCATACGGGGACAGGGAGGGAGAGAGACCCAGTACTTC. Residues: CASIRGQGGRETQYF.

J is TRBJ2-1 and V is TRBV5-1, with TRBD2 identical over 9 bases. The CDR3 contains 15 residues. After removal of 3 bases from V and 5 bases from J, the junction contained 6 bases not matched to a gene. Per the germline V gene, CDR1 is SGHRS and CDR2 is YFSETQ. The CDR3 region has the DNA TGCGCCAGCAGCTGGCTAGCGGGAACGGACAATGAGCAGTTCTTC. This sequence encodes CASSWLAGTDNEQFF.

This chain links TRBV7-3 with TRBJ2-3; D gene uncertain. Germline V gives CDR1 SGHTA, CDR2 FQGTGA. This CDR3 comprises 14 residues. V was trimmed by 4 bases and J by 2 bases, leaving 10 bases between them. CDR3 sequence reads: CASSSDITTDTQYF. In DNA form, the CDR3 reads TGTGCCAGCAGCTCTGACATCACCACAGATACGCAGTATTTT.

This chain joins TRBV7-8 and TRBJ1-2; the match to TRBD1 covers 10 bases. This CDR3 has 14 amino acids. Germline assignment: CDR1 SGHVS and CDR2 FQNEAQ. Unmatched junction bases numbered 2, after V lost 5 bases and J lost 2 bases. CDR3 coding DNA: TGTGCCAGCAGCCCGGGACAGGGGAACTATGGCTACACCTTC. Protein sequence: CASSPGQGNYGYTF. Looking up the rest from reference TRBV7-8 and TRBJ1-2 gives the full variable domain: GAGVSQSPRYKVAKRGQDVALRCDPISGHVSLFWYQQALGQGPEFLTYFQNEAQLDKSGLPSDRFFAERPEGSVSTLKIQRTQQEDSAVYLCASSPGQGNYGYTFGSGTRLTVV.

The J gene is TRBJ2-2, the V gene TRBV30; the match to TRBD2 covers 9 bases. The CDR3 loop spans 16 amino acids. CDR1 and CDR2 (germline): GTSNPN, SVGIG (reference sequence). V was pared by 2 bases and J by 7 bases, with 11 bases of the junction left unmatched. The CDR3 sequence is CAWSPTAAGGYGELFF. The CDR3 DNA reads as TGTGCCTGGAGTCCAACGGCAGCGGGAGGTTACGGGGAGCTGTTTTTT.